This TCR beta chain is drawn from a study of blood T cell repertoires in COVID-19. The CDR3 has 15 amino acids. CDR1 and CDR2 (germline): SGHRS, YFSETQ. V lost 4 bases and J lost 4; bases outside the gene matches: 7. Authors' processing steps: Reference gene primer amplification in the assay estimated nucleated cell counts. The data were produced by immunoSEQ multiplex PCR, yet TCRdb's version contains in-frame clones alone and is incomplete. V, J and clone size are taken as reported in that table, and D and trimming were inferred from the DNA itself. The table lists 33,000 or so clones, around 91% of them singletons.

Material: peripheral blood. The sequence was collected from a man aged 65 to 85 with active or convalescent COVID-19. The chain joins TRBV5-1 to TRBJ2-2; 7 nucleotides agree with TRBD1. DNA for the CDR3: TGCGCCAGCAGCCGAACAGGGGAAGTCACCGGGGAGCTGTTTTTT. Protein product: CASSRTGEVTGELFF.